One T cell receptor beta chain is described in this entry. No antigen is known for it. The record originates from a study of T-cell reconstitution after alpha-beta-depleted transplantation in children. General study results and limits: By about two months after transplant, alpha-beta T cells reportedly arose from several hundred graft clones that had expanded.

V was cut by 0 bases and J by 9 bases, with 15 bases left in between. The CDR3 extends over 15 amino acids. Germline CDR1 is MNHEY and CDR2 is SVGEGT. The authors prepared the TCRbeta library with unique molecular identifiers. TCRdb redid the calling of the PCR reads with MiXCR, one entry per CDR3 protein. The table includes a few hundred thousand distinct CDR3 sequences, more than 20% detected once. This sample comprised PBMCs, mostly from graft donor cells, obtained 360 days after TCRalphabeta/CD19-depleted stem cell transplant. This sequence originates from a female patient between 2 and 15 years old who had a stem cell transplant for congenital amegakaryocytic thrombocytopenia, so the T cells may come from the graft donor. The genes are TRBV6-2 or TRBV6-3 and TRBJ1-5; D gene ambiguous. CDR3 nucleotides: TGTGCCAGCAGTTACTCAAGGATCGGTGATCGGCCCCAGCATTTT. Translation gives CASSYSRIGDRPQHF.